This TCR beta chain was recovered during a study of early T cells in non-severe SARS-CoV-2 infection. As for the study in general: The sequenced material was bulk RNA from unsorted whole blood, and its chains were unpaired.

The study's findings and limits: VDJdb matching favored anti-spike CD8 responses, missing private and CD4 specificities.

Unique molecular identifiers (one per individual cDNA molecule) were attached. TCRdb analysed the 5' RACE reads with MiXCR anew, one entry per CDR3 protein. The table lists tens of thousands of distinct CDR3 sequences, 9.5% to 15% of them singletons. Notes on this clonotype: The antigen remains unidentified.

This TCR came from an adult who was a healthcare worker with PCR-confirmed SARS-CoV-2 infection or an uninfected control (not recorded which). The material sequenced was whole blood.

The CDR3 sequence: CASSLEQGKETQYF. The CDR3 region has the DNA TGTGCCAGCAGCTTGGAGCAGGGAAAAGAGACCCAGTACTTC. V gene TRBV7-8 combines with J gene TRBJ2-5, with D possibly being TRBD1 (5 bases). Germline values: CDR1 SGHVS, CDR2 FQNEAQ. The CDR3 is made up of 14 amino acids. V was clipped by 3 bases and J by 3 bases, with 11 bases between them.